The 20 T cell receptor beta chains reported below all come from one sample, sequenced in a study of T cells in Graves' hyperthyroidism and ophthalmopathy. It was RNA transcripts that yielded the amplified TCR beta CDR3 regions. The HTBI primer set served for first-round RT-PCR of the TCR CDR3. MiXCR, applied by TCRdb to the multiplex PCR reads, yields one record per CDR3 protein. The sample holds about 420,000 distinct CDR3 sequences; approximately 14% are singletons and the top ten take 5.3%. The sequencing sample was made of blood. These receptors were taken from a woman aged 18-29 years with Graves' hyperthyroidism.

This clonotype was counted many times. The rearrangement uses TRBV10-1 and TRBJ2-4, with D possibly being TRBD1 (6 bases). The CDR3 extends over 13 amino acids. Germline CDR1 reads WNHNN; CDR2 reads SYGVQD (reference sequence). V lost 3 bases and J lost 6, with 9 bases in between. CDR3 loop: CASSDGGRNIQYF. CDR3 bases: TGCGCCAGCAGTGATGGGGGCCGAAACATTCAGTACTTC.

This clonotype occurred a few times. This chain uses TRBV19 with TRBJ1-1; possible D gene TRBD1, 6 bases. In germline, CDR1 is LNHDA, CDR2 SQIVND (reference sequence). This CDR3 spans 11 amino acids. V gave up 6 bases and J gave up 7 bases, with 9 bases separating them. The CDR3 reads CASRRGNEAFF. In nucleotides, the CDR3 is TGTGCCAGTAGAAGGGGGAATGAAGCTTTCTTT.

This clonotype has at least ten counts. The V and J genes are TRBV29-1 and TRBJ2-7, with 11 bases matching TRBD1. V lost 5 bases, J lost 4 bases, and 16 bases stayed unmatched. The length of the CDR3 is 17 residues. The germline gives CDR1 SQVTM, CDR2 ANQGSEA. In DNA, the CDR3 is TGCAGCGTTCGAAGGGGGTCCGGACAGGGGGCACAGTACGAGCAGTACTTC. This gives the protein CSVRRGSGQGAQYEQYF.

The chain is built from TRBV12-3 or TRBV12-4 and TRBJ2-1; 7 nucleotides line up with TRBD2. The J call may be faulty, since TRBJ2-7 better matches the DNA end. The length of the CDR3 is 15 residues. CDR3 loop: CASSLAGGSYNEQYF. The CDR3 bases are TGTGCCAGCAGTTTAGCGGGAGGGTCCTACAATGAGCAGTACTTC.

V and J are TRBV19 and TRBJ1-1; D possibly corresponds to TRBD1 (6 bases). Germline V CDR1 and CDR2: LNHDA, SQIVND (reference sequence). V lost 7 bases and J 3 bases, leaving 12 bases between the germline ends. This CDR3 is 13 amino acids long. CDR3 nucleotides: TGTGCCAGTAACCCCCAGGGGTACACTGAAGCTTTCTTT. Its translation: CASNPQGYTEAFF.

A few counts support this clonotype. The chain couples TRBV30 to TRBJ1-2, with TRBD1 matching over 8 bases. The CDR3 has 14 residues. Germline CDR1 GTSNPN, CDR2 SVGIG (reference sequence). Unmatched junction bases numbered 8, after V lost 4 bases and J lost 4 bases. The CDR3 nucleotides are TGTGCCTGGAATCTCCAGGGGGCGAGCTATGGCTACACCTTC. Its translation: CAWNLQGASYGYTF.

This clonotype was picked up many times. This chain connects TRBV30 to TRBJ1-4, with unresolved D. The CDR3 totals 11 residues. Germline CDR1 GTSNPN, CDR2 SVGIG (reference sequence). Trimming pared 2 bases from V and 8 bases from J, leaving 6 bases between. CDR3 region: CAWSSVEKLFF. In nucleotides, the CDR3 is TGTGCCTGGAGTTCGGTCGAAAAACTGTTTTTT.

In this sample, this clonotype turned up many times. This rearrangement joins TRBV3-1 to TRBJ2-7, with D hard to call. The CDR3 is made up of 14 amino acids. V dropped 0 bases and J dropped 3 bases, with 9 bases sitting between them. Germline CDR1 and CDR2: LGHDT and YNNKEL (reference sequence). CDR3 region: CASSQDDVFYEQYF. The CDR3 DNA reads TGTGCCAGCAGCCAAGATGACGTTTTCTACGAGCAGTACTTC.

This clonotype was seen at least ten times. This chain links TRBV10-3 with TRBJ1-1; possible D gene TRBD1, 5 bases. Germline loops: CDR1 ENHRY, CDR2 SYGVKD. V was trimmed by 5 bases and J by 3 bases, leaving 13 bases between them. CDR3 length: 14 residues. The CDR3 coding sequence is TGTGCCATCAGTCTGGGACCAACGGACACTGAAGCTTTCTTT. Translation: CAISLGPTDTEAFF.

Ten or more counts support this clonotype. The V call is TRBV20-1, the J call TRBJ2-1; D is ambiguous. Germline V gene data show CDR1 as DFQATT and CDR2 as SNEGSKA (reference sequence). The CDR3 consists of 12 residues. V shed 1 base and J shed 13 bases, with 14 bases lying between them. The CDR3 is CSARVGESRQFF. The CDR3 nucleotides read TGCAGTGCTAGAGTAGGCGAGTCTCGTCAGTTCTTC.

As to this clonotype: A junction boundary mismatches the germline segment, possibly from a read error. J is TRBJ2-1 and V is TRBV4-1, with 14 bases aligning to TRBD2. CDR1 MGHRA and CDR2 YSYEKL come from the germline V gene. This CDR3 region has 16 residues. CDR3 loop: CAGSQDGTSGRSEQFF. As DNA, the CDR3 is TGCGCCGGCAGCCAAGATGGGACTAGCGGGAGAAGTGAGCAGTTCTTC.

This clonotype was counted ten times or more. This chain connects TRBV5-1 to TRBJ1-4; D gene uncertain. From germline, CDR1 is SGHRS and CDR2 YFSETQ. V gave up 2 bases and J gave up 2 bases, with 16 bases separating them. This CDR3 has 17 residues. DNA of the CDR3: TGCGCCAGCAGCTTAGCGGTCGGAGCGGGGACTAATGAAAAACTGTTTTTT. Its protein is CASSLAVGAGTNEKLFF.

This clonotype was seen at least ten times. The genes are TRBV6-5 and TRBJ1-4, with TRBD1 matching over 7 bases. J was trimmed by 5 bases and V by 2 bases; bases with no gene match: 2. Germline V CDR1 and CDR2: MNHEY, SVGAGI. The CDR3 totals 14 residues. CDR3 amino acids: CASSYGTVNEKLFF. The CDR3 nucleotides are TGTGCCAGCAGTTACGGGACAGTAAATGAAAAACTGTTTTTT.

A note on this clonotype: Sequence at one end of the junction differs from germline and may be a read error. This chain connects TRBV20-1 to TRBJ1-2; TRBD1 matches at 9 bases. This CDR3 is built from 15 residues. Germline CDR1 reads DFQATT; CDR2 reads SNEGSKA (reference sequence). The DNA for the CDR3 is TGCAGTGCTAGGAGAGGGACAGGGCGAATCTATGGCTACGCCTTC. Translating it yields CSARRGTGRIYGYAF.

This clonotype was observed a few times. This chain connects TRBV28 to TRBJ1-6; no clear D. CDR1 and CDR2 from the germline V gene are MDHEN and SYDVKM. V dropped 4 bases and J dropped 5 bases, with 6 bases sitting between them. This CDR3 has 13 amino acids. The chain's CDR3 is CASSYPDNSPLHF. The CDR3 nucleotides read TGTGCCAGCAGTTATCCAGATAATTCACCCCTCCACTTT.

This clonotype was found once. This rearrangement joins TRBV3-1 to TRBJ1-2; no reliable D call. Germline CDR1 LGHDT, CDR2 YNNKEL (reference sequence). This CDR3 has 13 residues. Trimming left V 3 bases short and J 8 bases short, with 13 bases between. In DNA form, the CDR3 reads TGTGCCAGCAGCCATCCCCGATTAGGGGGCTACACCTTC. It encodes CASSHPRLGGYTF.

V and J are TRBV19 and TRBJ2-2, with D maybe TRBD1 (6 bases). CDR1 and CDR2 from the germline V gene are LNHDA and SQIVND (reference sequence). The CDR3 covers 14 residues. The CDR3 spells CAIRQQGGTGELFF. CDR3 in DNA: TGTGCTATTAGGCAACAGGGTGGGACCGGGGAGCTGTTTTTT.

Ten or more counts support this clonotype. The chain joins TRBV20-1 to TRBJ2-7; 8 bases align to TRBD1. The V and J ends lost 7 bases and 2 bases, in that order; junction bases with no gene match: 4. CDR1 is DFQATT, CDR2 SNEGSKA, per germline (reference sequence). CDR3 length: 12 amino acids. CDR3 loop: CSGQGITYEQYF. As DNA, the CDR3 is TGCAGTGGACAGGGGATCACCTACGAGCAGTACTTC.

Many counts were recorded for this clonotype. The chain recombines TRBV6-2 or TRBV6-3 with TRBJ2-1; no clear D. The length of the CDR3 is 17 residues. Germline V gene sequence: CDR1 MNHEY, CDR2 SVGEGT. Trimming cost V 5 bases and J 6 bases, with 23 bases left between them. The DNA for the CDR3 is TGTGCCAGCAGTCAGAAACTGACGCTCCCCGCGCCCAATGAGCAGTTCTTC. It translates to CASSQKLTLPAPNEQFF.

The V gene is TRBV9, the J gene TRBJ1-4; 7 positions agree with TRBD1. The CDR3 is 16 amino acids. CDR1 is SGDLS and CDR2 is YYNGEE in the germline V gene. The ends lost 4 bases at V and 3 bases at J; junction bases unmatched: 9. This CDR3 is CASSRQGNVANEKLFF. CDR3 nucleotide sequence: TGTGCCAGCAGCCGACAGGGTAATGTGGCTAATGAAAAACTGTTTTTT.